A selection of T cell receptor beta chains follows, all from one sample in a study of beta chain features in type 1 diabetes. Sequencing used immunoSEQ multiplex PCR; TCRdb keeps in-frame clones, though not all of them. The sample holds over 500,000 clones, 15% to 17% seen once. Sequencing was performed on naive CD4+ T cells from blood. These receptors all stem from a man aged 18 to 30 in good health. The CDR3 runs from the conserved cysteine through the conserved F or W. Fields, in order: J gene, D gene, clone size, V gene, CDR3 DNA, CDR3 protein. D genes are given only for firm matches. Clone size is shown for a subset of rows, as once, few, many or a class of expanded clone.

j_call: TRBJ2-7
d_call: .
clone_size: few
v_call: TRBV11-2
cdr3_nt: TGTGCCAGCAGAATAACTAGGTCCTACGAGCAGTACTTC
cdr3_aa: CASRITRSYEQYF

j_call: TRBJ1-2
d_call: .
clone_size: .
v_call: TRBV11-2
cdr3_nt: TGTGCCAGCAGCTCAATTCGGACAGCCTTCTATGGCTACACCTTC
cdr3_aa: CASSSIRTAFYGYTF

j_call: TRBJ1-4
d_call: .
clone_size: few
v_call: TRBV7-9
cdr3_nt: TGTGCCAGCAGCTTAGAGGGAGCGAAAAGACTGTTTTTT
cdr3_aa: CASSLEGAKRLFF

j_call: TRBJ2-1
d_call: .
clone_size: few
v_call: TRBV28
cdr3_nt: TGTGCCAGCAGTCCCCGGACGAGAAAGTACAATGAGCAGTTCTTC
cdr3_aa: CASSPRTRKYNEQFF

j_call: TRBJ1-3
d_call: .
clone_size: .
v_call: TRBV28
cdr3_nt: TGTGCCAGCAGTTTAACAGGGCGAAACACCATATATTTT
cdr3_aa: CASSLTGRNTIYF

j_call: TRBJ2-5
d_call: .
clone_size: few
v_call: TRBV28
cdr3_nt: TGTGCCAGCAGTTCCGGGGTCGAGACCCAGTACTTC
cdr3_aa: CASSSGVETQYF

j_call: TRBJ1-1
d_call: .
clone_size: few
v_call: TRBV11-1
cdr3_nt: TGTGCCAGCAGCTTAGTATGGACACGGGAGGCTGAAGCTTTCTTT
cdr3_aa: CASSLVWTREAEAFF

j_call: TRBJ1-6
d_call: .
clone_size: .
v_call: TRBV19
cdr3_nt: TGTGCCAGTAGCCAGGCCTTTAATTCACCCCTCCACTTT
cdr3_aa: CASSQAFNSPLHF

j_call: TRBJ2-3
d_call: .
clone_size: .
v_call: TRBV29-1
cdr3_nt: TGCAGCGTTGGGAGGGGCTCTGACACAGATACGCAGTATTTT
cdr3_aa: CSVGRGSDTDTQYF

j_call: TRBJ1-5
d_call: TRBD1
clone_size: .
v_call: TRBV19
cdr3_nt: TGTGCCAGTAGTTTGGGGGGCAGGGGGAATCAGCCCCAGCATTTT
cdr3_aa: CASSLGGRGNQPQHF

j_call: TRBJ2-1
d_call: TRBD2
clone_size: few
v_call: TRBV7-9
cdr3_nt: TGTGCCAGCAGACAAACGGGGACTAAGTACAATGAGCAGTTCTTC
cdr3_aa: CASRQTGTKYNEQFF

j_call: TRBJ2-6
d_call: .
clone_size: .
v_call: TRBV7-3
cdr3_nt: TGTGCCAGCAGCACGCCACAGGCGACTGGGGCCAACGTCCTGACTTTC
cdr3_aa: CASSTPQATGANVLTF

j_call: TRBJ2-1
d_call: .
clone_size: .
v_call: TRBV11-2
cdr3_nt: TGTGCCAGCAGCTTGGAGGGGAGCTCCTACAATGAGCAGTTCTTC
cdr3_aa: CASSLEGSSYNEQFF

j_call: TRBJ1-5
d_call: TRBD1
clone_size: .
v_call: TRBV28
cdr3_nt: TGTGCCAGCAGTTTCGACAGGGGCCACCAGCCCCAGCATTTT
cdr3_aa: CASSFDRGHQPQHF

j_call: TRBJ2-7
d_call: .
clone_size: few
v_call: TRBV18
cdr3_nt: TGTGCCAGCTCACCGAGGCAGCCCTACGAGCAGTACTTC
cdr3_aa: CASSPRQPYEQYF

j_call: TRBJ2-1
d_call: .
clone_size: .
v_call: TRBV27
cdr3_nt: TGTGCCAGCAGGGAATACAATGAGCAGTTCTTC
cdr3_aa: CASREYNEQFF

j_call: TRBJ1-4
d_call: TRBD1
clone_size: .
v_call: TRBV4-1
cdr3_nt: TGCGCCAGCAGCCAAGGTGGGACAGGGAGGTCAACTAATGAAAAACTGTTTTTT
cdr3_aa: CASSQGGTGRSTNEKLFF

j_call: TRBJ2-7
d_call: .
clone_size: few
v_call: TRBV29-1
cdr3_nt: TGCAGCGGTGTGACAGCAGCCTACGAGCAGTACTTC
cdr3_aa: CSGVTAAYEQYF

j_call: TRBJ1-1
d_call: TRBD1
clone_size: .
v_call: TRBV7-9
cdr3_nt: TGTGCCAGCAGCGCAGGGGGGCGGAACACTGAAGCTTTCTTT
cdr3_aa: CASSAGGRNTEAFF

j_call: TRBJ1-5
d_call: .
clone_size: .
v_call: TRBV18
cdr3_nt: TGTGCCAGCTCACCAGGGGGGGATCAGCCCCAGCATTTT
cdr3_aa: CASSPGGDQPQHF

j_call: TRBJ2-7
d_call: .
clone_size: .
v_call: TRBV28
cdr3_nt: TGTGCCAGCAGTTTCGGACAGTCCTACGAGCAGTACTTC
cdr3_aa: CASSFGQSYEQYF

j_call: TRBJ2-1
d_call: .
clone_size: few
v_call: TRBV23-1
cdr3_nt: TGCGCCAGCAGTTCGCCAGGGTCAGAATACAATGAGCAGTTCTTC
cdr3_aa: CASSSPGSEYNEQFF

j_call: TRBJ2-5
d_call: .
clone_size: .
v_call: TRBV7-9
cdr3_nt: TGTGCCAGCAGCGTCCAAGAGACCCAGTACTTC
cdr3_aa: CASSVQETQYF

j_call: TRBJ1-2
d_call: TRBD1
clone_size: .
v_call: TRBV19
cdr3_nt: TGTGCCAGTAGTACCTACATATCGGGGACAGGGAATATTAGGAAGGATGGCTACACCTTC
cdr3_aa: CASSTYISGTGNIRKDGYTF

j_call: TRBJ2-5
d_call: .
clone_size: .
v_call: TRBV7-9
cdr3_nt: TGTGCCAGCAGCTTGGAGACCACGGGGACCCAGTACTTC
cdr3_aa: CASSLETTGTQYF

j_call: TRBJ1-1
d_call: .
clone_size: .
v_call: TRBV5-1
cdr3_nt: TGCGCCAGCAGCTTTACAGGGAGGACTGAAGCTTTCTTT
cdr3_aa: CASSFTGRTEAFF

j_call: TRBJ1-5
d_call: .
clone_size: few
v_call: TRBV4-3
cdr3_nt: TGCGCCAGCAGCCAAGATCAGGACGCATTTAGGCCCCAGCATTTT
cdr3_aa: CASSQDQDAFRPQHF

j_call: TRBJ1-1
d_call: .
clone_size: few
v_call: TRBV7-9
cdr3_nt: TGTGCCAGCAGCTTGCGGGCCCCTATCTCCACTGAAGCTTTCTTT
cdr3_aa: CASSLRAPISTEAFF

j_call: TRBJ1-2
d_call: .
clone_size: .
v_call: TRBV5-1
cdr3_nt: TGCGCCAGCAGCGCGGGAGGGACTGGCTACACCTTC
cdr3_aa: CASSAGGTGYTF

j_call: TRBJ1-2
d_call: TRBD1
clone_size: .
v_call: TRBV7-9
cdr3_nt: TGTGCCAGCAGCCGGGGACAGTGGGACTATGGCTACACCTTC
cdr3_aa: CASSRGQWDYGYTF

j_call: TRBJ1-1
d_call: .
clone_size: .
v_call: TRBV7-3
cdr3_nt: TGTGCCAGCAGCTTATTCGTCAGTGAAGCTTTCTTT
cdr3_aa: CASSLFVSEAFF

j_call: TRBJ2-1
d_call: .
clone_size: .
v_call: TRBV7-3
cdr3_nt: TGTGCCAGCAGCTTAACTTGGTCTAGCACCTACAATGAGCAGTTCTTC
cdr3_aa: CASSLTWSSTYNEQFF

j_call: TRBJ1-1
d_call: .
clone_size: .
v_call: TRBV4-3
cdr3_nt: TGCGCCAGCAGCAAGCCCGTCGGCCTGGGCACTGAAGCTTTCTTT
cdr3_aa: CASSKPVGLGTEAFF

j_call: TRBJ1-2
d_call: .
clone_size: .
v_call: TRBV25-1
cdr3_nt: TGTGCCAGCAGTGATGAGGGGACTGGCTACACCTTC
cdr3_aa: CASSDEGTGYTF

j_call: TRBJ1-2
d_call: TRBD1
clone_size: .
v_call: TRBV20-1
cdr3_nt: TGCAGTGCTAACAGGGGGCTGGGCTACACCTTC
cdr3_aa: CSANRGLGYTF

j_call: TRBJ2-7
d_call: TRBD2
clone_size: .
v_call: TRBV5-6
cdr3_nt: TGTGCCAGCAGCAAGCCGGGACTAGCGGGGTTCTACGAGCAGTACTTC
cdr3_aa: CASSKPGLAGFYEQYF

j_call: TRBJ1-3
d_call: TRBD1
clone_size: .
v_call: TRBV9
cdr3_nt: TGTGCCAGCAGCGCTACAGGGGATCTTGGAAACACCATATATTTT
cdr3_aa: CASSATGDLGNTIYF

j_call: TRBJ2-7
d_call: TRBD1
clone_size: .
v_call: TRBV27
cdr3_nt: TGTGCCAGCAGGGGACAGGTCTTCCACGAGCAGTACTTC
cdr3_aa: CASRGQVFHEQYF

j_call: TRBJ2-1
d_call: .
clone_size: .
v_call: TRBV28
cdr3_nt: TGTGCCAGCAGTTTAGTGGGGGGTTACAATGAGCAGTTCTTC
cdr3_aa: CASSLVGGYNEQFF

j_call: TRBJ2-5
d_call: .
clone_size: .
v_call: TRBV19
cdr3_nt: TGTGCCAGTAGTATCGGCCCGGGACGCAGAGAGACCCAGTACTTC
cdr3_aa: CASSIGPGRRETQYF

j_call: TRBJ2-7
d_call: .
clone_size: few
v_call: TRBV6-5
cdr3_nt: TGTGCCAGCAGCAAGACAGCGTCCTACGAGCAGTACTTC
cdr3_aa: CASSKTASYEQYF

j_call: TRBJ1-5
d_call: .
clone_size: few
v_call: TRBV2
cdr3_nt: TGTGCCAGCAGCCGCCCAGGACAGAGCAATCAGCCCCAGCATTTT
cdr3_aa: CASSRPGQSNQPQHF

j_call: TRBJ1-2
d_call: .
clone_size: .
v_call: TRBV28
cdr3_nt: TGTGCCAGCAGTTTAGTTCGGGGATCTGGTGGCTACACCTTC
cdr3_aa: CASSLVRGSGGYTF

j_call: TRBJ2-2
d_call: TRBD1
clone_size: few
v_call: TRBV7-2
cdr3_nt: TGTGCCAGCAGCTTAGTGGGGACAGGGAACACCGGGGAGCTGTTTTTT
cdr3_aa: CASSLVGTGNTGELFF

j_call: TRBJ1-1
d_call: .
clone_size: .
v_call: TRBV2
cdr3_nt: TGTGCCAGCAGAGCTACTGAAGCTTTCTTT
cdr3_aa: CASRATEAFF

j_call: TRBJ2-1
d_call: .
clone_size: .
v_call: TRBV5-1
cdr3_nt: TGCGCCAGCAGCTTGTTGCAGGTCGGCGATGAGCAGTTCTTC
cdr3_aa: CASSLLQVGDEQFF

j_call: TRBJ2-5
d_call: TRBD2
clone_size: few
v_call: TRBV5-1
cdr3_nt: TGCGCCAGCAGCTTCGTAGCGGGAGAATACCAAGAGACCCAGTACTTC
cdr3_aa: CASSFVAGEYQETQYF

j_call: TRBJ2-1
d_call: .
clone_size: .
v_call: TRBV28
cdr3_nt: TGTGCCAGCAGTTCCGGAAAGCATGAGCAGTTCTTC
cdr3_aa: CASSSGKHEQFF

j_call: TRBJ2-5
d_call: .
clone_size: few
v_call: TRBV20-1
cdr3_nt: TGCAGTGCTAGAGGAGGGGAGACCCAGTACTTC
cdr3_aa: CSARGGETQYF

j_call: TRBJ2-7
d_call: TRBD1
clone_size: .
v_call: TRBV18
cdr3_nt: TGTGCCAGCTCACCCCAGACAGGGGAACGGAGGAACGAGCAGTACTTC
cdr3_aa: CASSPQTGERRNEQYF

j_call: TRBJ2-3
d_call: .
clone_size: .
v_call: TRBV7-3
cdr3_nt: TGTGCCAGCAGTCCAGCCACGGGGAGCCCCGCAGATACGCAGTATTTT
cdr3_aa: CASSPATGSPADTQYF

j_call: TRBJ2-7
d_call: TRBD1
clone_size: .
v_call: TRBV5-1
cdr3_nt: TGCGCCAGCAGCTACGGACAGGGAACGTACGAGCAGTACTTC
cdr3_aa: CASSYGQGTYEQYF

j_call: TRBJ2-7
d_call: .
clone_size: few
v_call: TRBV27
cdr3_nt: TGTGCCAGCAGTTTATACTCCAGTCTCCTCAAATCCAACTACGAGCAGTACTTC
cdr3_aa: CASSLYSSLLKSNYEQYF

j_call: TRBJ2-1
d_call: TRBD1
clone_size: many
v_call: TRBV10-3
cdr3_nt: TGTGCCATCAGTGGACAGGGGGCCTACAATGAGCAGTTCTTC
cdr3_aa: CAISGQGAYNEQFF

j_call: TRBJ2-2
d_call: .
clone_size: few
v_call: TRBV30
cdr3_nt: TGTGCCTGGAGTGTAGGCAGGGCGATCGGGGAGCTGTTTTTT
cdr3_aa: CAWSVGRAIGELFF

j_call: TRBJ2-5
d_call: .
clone_size: .
v_call: TRBV5-1
cdr3_nt: TGCGCCAGCAGCTTGGGATTCCAAGAGACCCAGTACTTC
cdr3_aa: CASSLGFQETQYF

j_call: TRBJ2-7
d_call: .
clone_size: .
v_call: TRBV7-9
cdr3_nt: TGTGCCAGCAGCTCCTTGGGGGCCGGGGAGCAGTACTTC
cdr3_aa: CASSSLGAGEQYF